The rows below give T cell receptor beta chains drawn from one sample of a study of cytomegalovirus exposure and HLA in healthy donors. The protocol was immunoSEQ multiplex PCR, while the TCRdb copy is restricted to in-frame clones and leaves out a portion. The sample includes 150,000 or so clones, 89% of them seen just once. Sequences were obtained from PBMCs. These receptors were collected from a woman between 18 and 30 years old in good health and CMV-seronegative. The CDR3 runs from the conserved cysteine through the conserved F or W. The D gene is left open where the match is weak.

V,J,D,CDR3
TRBV25-1,TRBJ1-1,TRBD1,CASSPRTGKTEAFF
TRBV7-8,TRBJ1-5,NA,CASSPNRGYQPQHF
TRBV7-6,TRBJ2-1,TRBD2,CASSLKRRGSSYNEQFF
TRBV21-1,TRBJ1-2,NA,CASSKFPGVNGYTF
TRBV19,TRBJ2-1,NA,CASSIFTASYNEQFF
TRBV2,TRBJ1-1,NA,CASSEAQRGTEAFF
TRBV6-5,TRBJ1-5,NA,CASSYGGENQPQHF
TRBV5-6,TRBJ2-7,TRBD1,CASTGQGGYEQYF
TRBV2,TRBJ2-2,TRBD1,CASSPGTVNTGELFF
TRBV7-9,TRBJ2-7,NA,CASSLNEGEQYF
TRBV7-3,TRBJ2-2,TRBD2,CASSSSGAITGELFF
TRBV29-1,TRBJ2-1,TRBD1,CSVTQGARYNEQFF
TRBV2,TRBJ2-2,NA,CASSERGIINTGELFF
TRBV7-9,TRBJ1-2,TRBD1,CASSLAQGQGANYGYTF
TRBV5-4,TRBJ2-3,NA,CASSFGGLGTDTQYF
TRBV7-3,TRBJ2-2,TRBD2,CASSLVGGRETGELFF
TRBV27,TRBJ2-5,NA,CASSPGVGEQETQYF
TRBV20-1,TRBJ1-2,TRBD1,CSANRGGYTF
TRBV27,TRBJ2-7,NA,CASFRGGRDREQYF
TRBV2,TRBJ1-1,TRBD1,CASTRDRSSEAFF
TRBV30,TRBJ2-3,TRBD2,CAWSVGWTGTERGGYTDTQYF
TRBV5-5,TRBJ2-3,NA,CASSFKLGPDTQYF
TRBV6-1,TRBJ1-2,NA,CASTVGGRNVYGYTF
TRBV6-1,TRBJ2-3,TRBD2,CASSATSGGKDTQYF
TRBV7-2,TRBJ1-6,NA,CASRLESPLHF
TRBV4-1,TRBJ2-2,NA,CASSQGGQTYTGELFF
TRBV7-2,TRBJ1-2,NA,CASSLITGVNYGYTF
TRBV18,TRBJ1-2,NA,CASSPGWRANYGYTF
TRBV6-1,TRBJ1-2,TRBD1,CASTQGKGYTF
TRBV7-2,TRBJ2-1,NA,CASSLQGSYNEQFF
TRBV9,TRBJ1-6,NA,CASSPRRGAGSNSPLHF
TRBV7-9,TRBJ1-6,TRBD1,CASSSGQNLSPLHF
TRBV6-5,TRBJ2-7,NA,CASSTNLKPYEQYF
TRBV7-3,TRBJ2-5,NA,CASSPVGGSKETQYF
TRBV2,TRBJ2-5,NA,CASLSQGQETQYF
TRBV11-1,TRBJ2-6,TRBD2,CASSSRGVGANVLTF
TRBV4-1,TRBJ2-5,TRBD2,CASSHGGTSGVVETQYF
TRBV2,TRBJ1-5,NA,CASISTPRDKASNQPQHF
TRBV5-8,TRBJ1-4,NA,CASSPVGERNEKLFF
TRBV6-1,TRBJ2-2,NA,CATQGWELFF
TRBV5-1,TRBJ1-6,NA,CASSRRTQGIYNSPLHF
TRBV4-2,TRBJ1-1,NA,CASSQDSSGVGTEAFF
TRBV5-4,TRBJ1-1,NA,CASSLQKTEAFF
TRBV5-8,TRBJ2-7,NA,CASSYQGTYEQYF
TRBV6-1,TRBJ1-5,NA,CASSAGGSSLPQHF
TRBV5-4,TRBJ1-3,TRBD1,CASSPGQTHSGNTIYF
TRBV6-5,TRBJ2-2,NA,CASTPPGSNTGELFF
TRBV20-1,TRBJ1-1,NA,CRQTGNTEAFF
TRBV6-6,TRBJ2-1,NA,CASSYFPSANEQFF
TRBV29-1,TRBJ2-4,NA,CSVEVRAGWSIQYF
TRBV6-5,TRBJ2-7,NA,CASSYVGTYEQYF
TRBV5-6,TRBJ2-1,NA,CASSYLQGYNEQFF
TRBV28,TRBJ1-2,NA,CASSLGDNYGYTF
TRBV29-1,TRBJ1-1,NA,CSVALVGSSNTEAFF
TRBV12-5,TRBJ1-1,NA,CASGPDFPNTEAFF
TRBV2,TRBJ1-5,NA,CASTRTRQARNQPQHF